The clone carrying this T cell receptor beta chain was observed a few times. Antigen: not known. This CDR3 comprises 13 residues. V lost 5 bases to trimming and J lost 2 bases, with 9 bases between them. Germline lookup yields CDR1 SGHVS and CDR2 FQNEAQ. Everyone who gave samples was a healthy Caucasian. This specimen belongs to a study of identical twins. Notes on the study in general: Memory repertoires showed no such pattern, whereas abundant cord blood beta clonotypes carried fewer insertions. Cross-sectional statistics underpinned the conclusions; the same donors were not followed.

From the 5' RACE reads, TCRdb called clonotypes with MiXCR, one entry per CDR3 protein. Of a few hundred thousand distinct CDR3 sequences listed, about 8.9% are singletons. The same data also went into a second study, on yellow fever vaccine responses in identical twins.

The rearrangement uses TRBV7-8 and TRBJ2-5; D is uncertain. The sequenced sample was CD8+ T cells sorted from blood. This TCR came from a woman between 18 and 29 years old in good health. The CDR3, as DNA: TGTGCCAGCAGCAGACTTGCTCAAGAGACCCAGTACTTC. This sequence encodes CASSRLAQETQYF.